These T cell receptor beta chains were read from a single sample in a study of blood T cells in healthy people across ages. TCRdb reprocessed the 5' RACE reads via MiXCR and lists one record per CDR3 protein. The data contain 1.8 million or so distinct CDR3 sequences, 35% to 50% of them singletons. Sequenced material: blood. All receptors come from a human donor in good health. CDR3s include the opening cysteine and the closing phenylalanine or tryptophan. Not every row has a clone size; where given, it reads once, few, many or a size class.

CDR3aa,abundance,v_gene
CSTGGPVKETQYF,-,TRBV29-1
CASSLRAGGRYEQYF,-,TRBV12-3/TRBV12-4
CSVTTRQGSREQYF,few,TRBV29-1
CASSYISIPNEQFF,-,TRBV6-2/TRBV6-3
CASTPPSGTYNEQFF,few,TRBV28
CSVAPGTGANEQFF,many,TRBV29-1
CASSLSGFTYEQYF,few,TRBV6-2/TRBV6-3
CSVVTGRFNYGYTF,-,TRBV29-1
CASSLGLGTGWTDTQYF,-,TRBV12-3/TRBV12-4
CASSLAGQGASGYTF,-,TRBV7-2
CASSPQPEGPGELFF,-,TRBV9
CASSITTGELFF,few,TRBV6-5
CASSKGGIEAFF,few,TRBV7-9
CASSLGASGGAYEQYF,-,TRBV7-2
CASSLVGANQETQYF,-,TRBV7-2
CASRQGQAAYEQYF,-,TRBV6-1
CASSYSKGGADIQYF,many,TRBV6-2/TRBV6-3
CASTSEGRYTF,-,TRBV6-5
CAGSFSGRWQPQHF,-,TRBV7-2
CASSQDPLTQGAGGYTF,-,TRBV4-3
CASSQDPLAGENEQFF,-,TRBV4-1
CASSLGVQYF,few,TRBV7-2
CASSFGGTTSYNEQFF,-,TRBV27
CASSKVGQGSQPQHF,-,TRBV2
CASSTDRDQNGYTF,few,TRBV2
CASSERSNNEQFF,many,TRBV6-4
CASSPSVAGEETQYF,few,TRBV12-3/TRBV12-4
CASSLWGPYNEQFF,-,TRBV5-4
CASSQGGASSYNEQFF,-,TRBV4-1
CAISVGQYYEQYF,-,TRBV10-3
CASSKIGGLTEAFF,few,TRBV7-9
CASSLLHSTETAKEQFF,-,TRBV7-3
CSVERGNLGETQYF,-,TRBV29-1
CSVELRDSDLKLFF,few,TRBV29-1
CSYSGGFISTDTQYF,-,TRBV29-1
CSVEENTGELFF,-,TRBV29-1
CASSFDRGGQETQYF,few,TRBV7-2
CASGQGSGETQYF,many,TRBV4-2
CTSSGTGTYEQYF,-,TRBV25-1
CASSLYPPDTQYF,few,TRBV28
CASSRLQSSGGRDEQFF,few,TRBV7-2
CASSSILAGASYNEQFF,few,TRBV6-2/TRBV6-3
CASSDSVRGPRDSPLHF,-,TRBV2
CASSQDWAGAFSGANVLTF,few,TRBV4-3
CASSPGPQGMSPNYGYTF,-,TRBV5-1
CASREVSRDTQYF,few,TRBV5-1
CASSLSGAGTGGGYTF,few,TRBV28
CASSLASSGVRNEQFF,-,TRBV5-1
CSAASPVGTDTQYF,-,TRBV20-1
CASSLGHFGNTIYF,many,TRBV11-2
CASSLSGQGAPYDQYF,few,TRBV6-5
CSARDVSGGGDTQYF,few,TRBV20-1
CATSDGTRISGANVLTF,-,TRBV24-1